The sequence of this TCR beta chain was determined in a study of vaccination and CD4 T cells after COVID-19. TCRdb analysed the PCR reads with MiXCR anew, one entry per CDR3 protein. This sample yields about 28,000 distinct CDR3 sequences, of which 45% to 65% are seen a single time; more than 5.5% belongs to the top ten. CDR1 and CDR2 from the germline V gene are LNHDA and SQIVND (reference sequence). Trimming cost V 6 bases and J 4 bases; bases outside gene matches: 15. This CDR3 is 19 amino acids long. Time point in this sample: late sampling 161 to 241 days after vaccination in a few convalescent patients.

This sequence joins TRBV19 and TRBJ2-3; 14 bases align to TRBD2. Sample: CD4+ T cells from blood, taken about 7 months after SARS-CoV-2 vaccination. The sequence was collected from a human donor who had recovered from COVID-19. CDR3 protein: CASRPSPGLAGEGADTQYF. The CDR3 DNA is TGTGCCAGTAGACCCTCCCCGGGACTAGCGGGAGAAGGGGCAGATACGCAGTATTTT. The variable domain in full, completed from reference TRBV19 and TRBJ2-3, reads DGGITQSPKYLFRKEGQNVTLSCEQNLNHDAMYWYRQDPGQGLRLIYYSQIVNDFQKGDIAEGYSVSREKKESFPLTVTSAQKNPTAFYLCASRPSPGLAGEGADTQYFGPGTRLTVL.